This T cell receptor (beta chain) was profiled in a study of cytomegalovirus exposure and HLA in healthy donors. The study's findings and limits: A prior analysis recorded that most TCR beta V segments were productive about 87% or about 30% of the time. Altogether, 160 or so TCR beta chains were recorded as cytomegalovirus-associated. Most subjects had HLA-A and HLA-B alleles reportedly predicted accurately by TCR beta sequences. The authors assumed roughly uniform sequencing depth across donors for presence/absence analyses.

It was with 60 Vbeta and 13 Jbeta primers that the PCR ran. Produced via immunoSEQ multiplex PCR; TCRdb's table is partial and in-frame only. The sample comprises more than 110,000 clones, 70% to 85% of which are singletons, and approximately 8.2% rests with the top ten. The CDR3 is made up of 18 amino acids. V lost 3 bases and J lost 1; bases outside the gene matches: 12. Germline values: CDR1 MGHRA, CDR2 YSYEKL. As for this clone: Its cognate antigen is unknown.

Sequencing input: PBMCs. The rearrangement links TRBV4-1 to TRBJ2-7; 10 nucleotides line up with TRBD1. The receptor was derived from a woman aged 50 to 65 in good health and CMV-seropositive. The DNA for the CDR3 is TGCGCCAGCAGCCATCTGACAGGGACAGGGGCTACTTCCTACGAGCAGTACTTC. This translates into CASSHLTGTGATSYEQYF.